The 28 T cell receptor beta chains listed next were all sequenced from one sample in a study of vaccination and CD4 T cells after COVID-19. Described treatment: approximately 9-day PBMC culture with coronavirus spike peptide pools or control peptides (ViraFEST assay). Researchers collected the unexposed donor's CD4+ T cells before the COVID-19 pandemic (2011-2018). These receptors lack a known antigen. Cultured CD4+ T-cell DNA underwent Oncomine TCR Beta short-read sequencing. TCRdb fed the PCR reads into MiXCR, producing one record per CDR3 protein. The sample comprises 2,500 to 3,500 distinct CDR3 sequences, approximately 25% of which are singletons, and 40% to 50% rests with the top ten. Sequencing was done on a sample of CD4+ T cells from blood, cultured in vitro. The receptors derive from a human donor in good health.

This chain links TRBV7-2 with TRBJ2-2, with D tentatively TRBD2 (5 bases). The V and J ends lost 1 base and 2 bases respectively, with 8 bases between them. This CDR3 is built from 15 residues. Germline V CDR1 and CDR2: SGHTA, FQGNSA. The CDR3: CASSLGGDNTGELFF. The CDR3 DNA reads as TGTGCCAGCAGCTTAGGGGGAGATAACACCGGGGAGCTGTTTTTT. Variable domain in full (rest from reference TRBV7-2 and TRBJ2-2): GAGVSQSPSNKVTEKGKDVELRCDPISGHTALYWYRQSLGQGLEFLIYFQGNSAPDKSGLPSDRFSAERTGGSVSTLTIQRTQQEDSAVYLCASSLGGDNTGELFFGEGSRLTVL.

The V and J genes are TRBV7-2 and TRBJ1-6; D ambiguous. CDR3 length equals 17 residues. V gave up 5 bases and J gave up 1 base, with 15 bases separating them. In germline, CDR1 is SGHTA, CDR2 FQGNSA. The CDR3 reads CASSRAAPLSYNSPLHF. The DNA of the CDR3 is TGTGCCAGCAGCCGTGCGGCTCCACTTTCCTATAATTCACCCCTCCACTTT. The complete variable domain, with remaining parts taken from reference TRBV7-2 and TRBJ1-6, reads GAGVSQSPSNKVTEKGKDVELRCDPISGHTALYWYRQSLGQGLEFLIYFQGNSAPDKSGLPSDRFSAERTGGSVSTLTIQRTQQEDSAVYLCASSRAAPLSYNSPLHFGNGTRLTVT.

V gene TRBV27 combines with J gene TRBJ2-1; 8 nucleotides match TRBD2. V shed 4 bases and J 8 bases; nucleotides not matched to a gene: 10. CDR1 is MNHEY and CDR2 is SMNVEV in the germline V gene (reference sequence). The CDR3 is 15 residues long. The CDR3 protein is CASSSRTSYSDEQFF. DNA for the CDR3: TGTGCCAGCAGTTCCCGGACTAGCTATTCGGATGAGCAGTTCTTC.

This clonotype came up a few times. The gene calls are TRBV30 and TRBJ2-7; D gene unclear. CDR3 length equals 12 residues. CDR1 GTSNPN and CDR2 SVGIG come from the germline V gene (reference sequence). Between the trimmed V and J ends, which lost 5 bases and 0 bases, there was a span of 8 bases. This CDR3 is CAWARSSYEQYF. The CDR3 nucleotides read TGTGCCTGGGCCAGGAGCTCCTACGAGCAGTACTTC.

V gene TRBV7-6 combines with J gene TRBJ2-1; D gene uncertain. Germline V lookup: CDR1 SGHVS, CDR2 FNYEAQ. The CDR3 contains 16 residues. The ends were cut back, 1 base at V and 0 bases at J, with 10 bases in the middle. The CDR3 coding sequence is TGTGCCAGCAGCTTAGGACGGCAGCCCTCCTACAATGAGCAGTTCTTC. It is translated as CASSLGRQPSYNEQFF.

The rearrangement uses TRBV20-1 and TRBJ2-3; tentative D call: TRBD2 (5 bases). Germline CDR1 is DFQATT and CDR2 is SNEGSKA (reference sequence). Trimming pared 0 bases from V and 3 bases from J, leaving 10 bases between. The CDR3 covers 14 residues. CDR3 amino acids: CSAREQPGTDTQYF. The CDR3 DNA reads as TGCAGTGCTAGAGAACAGCCGGGGACAGATACGCAGTATTTT.

A word on this clonotype: A read error may account for a junction end that differs from germline. The V and J genes are TRBV7-8 and TRBJ1-3; D is ambiguous. CDR1 is SGHVS and CDR2 is FQNEAQ in the germline V gene. There are 15 residues in the CDR3. The CDR3 nucleotides are TGTGCCAGCAGCATAGGCAGTCTCTCTGGAGACACCATATATTTT. This translates into CASSIGSLSGDTIYF. Full variable domain (remainder filled in from reference TRBV7-8 and TRBJ1-3): GAGVSQSPRYKVAKRGQDVALRCDPISGHVSLFWYQQALGQGPEFLTYFQNEAQLDKSGLPSDRFFAERPEGSVSTLKIQRTQQEDSAVYLCASSIGSLSGDTIYFGEGSWLTVV.

This clonotype was seen a handful of times. The rearrangement joins TRBV20-1 to TRBJ2-2; D unclear. Per germline, CDR1 DFQATT and CDR2 SNEGSKA (reference sequence). The V end lost 3 bases, the J end lost 5 bases, and 10 bases lay between the germline ends. CDR3 length equals 13 residues. The CDR3 coding sequence is TGCAGTGCTAGGTCTGTTACGACCGGGGAGCTGTTTTTT. It translates to CSARSVTTGELFF.

This chain uses TRBV20-1 with TRBJ1-3; D ambiguous. V dropped 3 bases and J dropped 0 bases, with 15 bases sitting between them. This CDR3 comprises 16 residues. Germline CDR1 is DFQATT and CDR2 is SNEGSKA (reference sequence). The CDR3 region has the DNA TGCAGTGCTAGGGGCGGGAGACAACGCTCTGGAAACACCATATATTTT. It is translated as CSARGGRQRSGNTIYF.

The CDR3 reads CASSEGREYGYTF. Here the CDR3 DNA reads TGTGCCAGCTCAGAGGGCCGAGAATATGGCTACACCTTC. The chain has TRBV18 and TRBJ1-2; unclear D gene. The germline V gene has CDR1 KGHSH and CDR2 LQKENI. There are 13 residues in the CDR3. Trimming left V 5 bases short and J 5 bases short, with 12 bases between.

The sample holds a few counts of this clonotype. This chain connects TRBV7-3 to TRBJ2-2; D gene uncertain. Germline-derived CDR1 and CDR2 are SGHTA and FQGTGA. Trimming shortened V by 2 bases and J by 6 bases, and 4 bases separated the two germline ends. This CDR3 is 12 amino acids long. The CDR3 loop is CASSLGPGELFF. CDR3 DNA: TGTGCCAGCAGCTTAGGGCCCGGGGAGCTGTTTTTT.

This clonotype was seen a few times. The J gene is TRBJ2-3, the V gene TRBV7-2; unclear D gene. CDR3 length equals 14 residues. V was pared by 5 bases and J by 0 bases, with 9 bases between. Per the germline V gene, CDR1 is SGHTA and CDR2 is FQGNSA. The CDR3 loop reads CASSIAPSTDTQYF. CDR3 DNA sequence: TGTGCCAGCAGCATTGCCCCTAGCACAGATACGCAGTATTTT.

V and J are TRBV20-1 and TRBJ2-5; unclear D gene. Trimming removed 6 bases from V and 5 bases from J, with 13 bases in between. Germline-derived CDR1 and CDR2 are DFQATT and SNEGSKA (reference sequence). CDR3 length: 12 amino acids. Here the CDR3 reads CSALRQRETQYF. The CDR3 bases are TGCAGTGCCCTGAGGCAGCGCGAGACCCAGTACTTC.

In this sample, this clonotype is large. J is TRBJ1-1 and V is TRBV20-1, with D perhaps matching TRBD1 (6 bases). Germline loops: CDR1 DFQATT, CDR2 SNEGSKA (reference sequence). The CDR3 totals 12 residues. In DNA form, the CDR3 reads TGCAGCGTTGGACAGCCGAACACTGAAGCTTTCTTT. Encoded protein: CSVGQPNTEAFF.

This clonotype has just a few counts. The rearrangement uses TRBV6-2 or TRBV6-3 and TRBJ2-5; 8 bases agree with TRBD1. Germline CDR1 MNHEY, CDR2 SVGEGT. V lost 5 bases to trimming and J lost 4 bases; unmatched junction nucleotides: 9. This CDR3 comprises 15 residues. CDR3 sequence (DNA): TGTGCCAGCAGTCGCCAACCAGGGGGCCGAGAGACCCAGTACTTC. It translates to CASSRQPGGRETQYF.

The chain combines TRBV19 with TRBJ2-3, with D maybe TRBD1 (7 bases). The CDR3 consists of 14 residues. Germline V CDR1 and CDR2: LNHDA, SQIVND (reference sequence). V dropped 7 bases and J dropped 6 bases, with 17 bases sitting between them. The CDR3 nucleotides read TGTGCCAGTAAGGGGGGCAGGGGGTTTGATACGCAGTATTTT. Translated: CASKGGRGFDTQYF. Full variable domain (missing parts from reference TRBV19 and TRBJ2-3): DGGITQSPKYLFRKEGQNVTLSCEQNLNHDAMYWYRQDPGQGLRLIYYSQIVNDFQKGDIAEGYSVSREKKESFPLTVTSAQKNPTAFYLCASKGGRGFDTQYFGPGTRLTVL.

The gene calls are TRBV5-4 and TRBJ2-7; 9 bases agree with TRBD1. Per the germline V gene, CDR1 is SGHNT and CDR2 is YYREEE (reference sequence). J gave up 2 bases and V 4 bases, and 7 bases lay outside the gene matches. The CDR3 is 15 amino acids. The CDR3 here is CASSPGGTGPYEQYF. Written as DNA, the CDR3 is TGTGCCAGCAGCCCCGGAGGGACAGGGCCCTACGAGCAGTACTTC. The full variable domain, its missing parts supplied by reference TRBV5-4 and TRBJ2-7, is ETGVTQSPTHLIKTRGQQVTLRCSSQSGHNTVSWYQQALGQGPQFIFQYYREEENGRGNFPPRFSGLQFPNYSSELNVNALELDDSALYLCASSPGGTGPYEQYFGPGTRLTVT.

This sequence joins TRBV5-8 and TRBJ2-1, with 12 bases identical to TRBD2. V was clipped by 2 bases and J by 6 bases; unmatched bases: 6. Germline loops: CDR1 SGHTS, CDR2 YDEGEE. The CDR3 totals 16 residues. CDR3 nucleotide sequence: TGTGCCAGCAGCTTTTCTAGCGGGAGGGCCCTCAATGAGCAGTTCTTC. Translation: CASSFSSGRALNEQFF.

This clonotype was counted a few times. The chain combines TRBV19 with TRBJ1-5; D not certain. Trimming stripped 3 bases from V and 9 bases from J, with 15 bases between. This CDR3 has 14 residues. The germline V gene encodes CDR1 LNHDA and CDR2 SQIVND (reference sequence). CDR3 nucleotide sequence: TGTGCCAGTAGTATGCAGGCAGCCCCGATGCCCCAGCATTTT. Translating gives CASSMQAAPMPQHF. The whole variable domain, remainder taken from reference TRBV19 and TRBJ1-5, is DGGITQSPKYLFRKEGQNVTLSCEQNLNHDAMYWYRQDPGQGLRLIYYSQIVNDFQKGDIAEGYSVSREKKESFPLTVTSAQKNPTAFYLCASSMQAAPMPQHFGDGTRLSIL.

There are a few counts of this clonotype. This chain joins TRBV6-1 and TRBJ2-1, with 8 bases lining up with TRBD2. The CDR3 spans 13 residues. Per the germline V gene, CDR1 is MNHNS and CDR2 is SASEGT. J gave up 10 bases and V 8 bases, and 10 bases lay outside the gene matches. The CDR3 region has the DNA TGTGCCAGCTCGGGGGGGGGCGGCTGGGAGCAGTTCTTC. Protein sequence: CASSGGGGWEQFF.

The chain uses TRBV12-5 and TRBJ2-7; D ambiguous. V gave up 6 bases and J gave up 3 bases, with 9 bases separating them. CDR1 is LGHNT and CDR2 is FRNRAP in the germline V gene. This CDR3 region has 12 residues. The chain's CDR3 is CASGHGDYEQYF. CDR3 sequence (DNA): TGTGCTAGTGGCCATGGGGACTACGAGCAGTACTTC.

Sample share makes this clonotype medium-sized. This sequence joins TRBV20-1 and TRBJ1-6; possible D gene TRBD1, 5 bases. Between the trimmed V and J ends, which lost 6 bases and 7 bases, there was a span of 22 bases. The CDR3 spans 16 residues. Germline-derived CDR1 and CDR2 are DFQATT and SNEGSKA (reference sequence). CDR3 sequence (DNA): TGCAGTGCCCCTAACGGGGCAGTCCCTTCGAATTCACCCCTCCACTTT. As protein: CSAPNGAVPSNSPLHF.

The chain recombines TRBV7-9 with TRBJ2-2; D unresolved. The CDR3 is made up of 14 amino acids. CDR1 is SEHNR, CDR2 FQNEAQ, per germline (reference sequence). The V gene lost 11 bases and the J gene lost 6 bases, with 19 bases spanning the gap. Here the CDR3 DNA reads TGTGCCTATCCCTCCCCGCTTGCACCCGGGGAGCTGTTTTTT. The encoded protein is CAYPSPLAPGELFF.

The V gene is TRBV2, the J gene TRBJ1-2, with TRBD1 as a possible D gene (5 bases). From germline, CDR1 is SNHLY and CDR2 FYNNEI. CDR3 length: 12 residues. V lost 6 bases and J lost 2, with 7 bases in between. The CDR3 loop is CASRRDNYGYTF. The CDR3 nucleotides are TGTGCCAGCAGGAGGGACAACTATGGCTACACCTTC.

In its sample, this clonotype was seen a few times. V is TRBV20-1 and J is TRBJ2-7; 8 bases map to TRBD1. Germline V gene sequence: CDR1 DFQATT, CDR2 SNEGSKA (reference sequence). With V trimmed by 5 bases and J by 2 bases, 11 bases remained unmatched. The CDR3 is 15 amino acids. CDR3: CSAVRSDRATYEQYF. The CDR3 nucleotides are TGCAGTGCTGTCCGATCGGACAGGGCGACCTACGAGCAGTACTTC.

This clonotype has just one count. V usage is TRBV5-6 and J usage is TRBJ2-2, with 14 bases identical to TRBD2. The ends lost 4 bases at V and 3 bases at J; junction bases unmatched: 5. The CDR3 runs to 17 residues. Per the germline V gene, CDR1 is SGHDT and CDR2 is YYEEEE. The CDR3 sequence: CASSERLAGGDTGELFF. DNA of the CDR3: TGTGCCAGCAGCGAAAGACTAGCGGGAGGGGACACCGGGGAGCTGTTTTTT.

This chain uses TRBV6-5 with TRBJ2-1; D call uncertain. The CDR3 spans 15 residues. Trimming took off 5 bases at V and 1 base at J, with 12 bases between the two ends. Germline V gives CDR1 MNHEY, CDR2 SVGAGI. The CDR3 DNA reads as TGTGCCAGCAGTAACTACTACGGGTCCTACAATGAGCAGTTCTTC. Translation gives CASSNYYGSYNEQFF.

The rearrangement links TRBV2 to TRBJ2-7; either TRBD1 or TRBD2 may supply D (5 bases each). V was clipped by 6 bases and J by 0 bases, with 15 bases between them. CDR3 length: 15 residues. CDR1 and CDR2 (germline): SNHLY, FYNNEI. DNA of the CDR3: TGTGCCAGCAGACTCCCCGGGACGGGCTCCTACGAGCAGTACTTC. This codes for CASRLPGTGSYEQYF.